The entry below gives a single T cell receptor beta chain sequence along with its context. This sample is drawn from a study of blood T cell repertoires in COVID-19. About the study: T cells, B-cell-depleted T cells, or PBMCs supplied cDNA or gDNA.

CDR1 and CDR2 from the germline V gene are GTSNPN and SVGIG (reference sequence). The trim removed 0 bases at V and 5 bases at J, leaving 3 bases unmatched. The CDR3 length is 13 residues. Authors' methods: Reference gene primer amplification gave estimated nucleated cell counts. Sequencing was performed with immunoSEQ multiplex PCR; in TCRdb, only in-frame clones are kept and a portion is missing. Clone size and the V and J calls come from that table; the DNA yielded D and trimming. This sample has more than 350,000 clones, with 85% to 90% found just once. The clonotype was recovered from a woman in her 50s who had recovered from COVID-19. Sample: PBMCs or T cells enriched from blood (not recorded which). The chain employs TRBV30 and TRBJ2-7; 8 bases line up with TRBD2. CDR3 sequence reads: CAWSVLRGDEQYF. CDR3 sequence (DNA): TGTGCCTGGAGTGTCTTGCGGGGGGACGAGCAGTACTTC.